A single sample is the source of the 7 T cell receptor beta chains below, sequenced in a study of OX40 agonist ivuxolimab in advanced cancers. Here immunoSEQ multiplex PCR was the method, and the copy in TCRdb shows in-frame clones only, minus some. The sample shows approximately 32,000 clones, nearly 90% of them seen only once. The specimen was CD4+ or CD8+ T cells sorted from blood, collected in a trial of the OX40 agonist ivuxolimab. The origin of the receptors is an adult with an advanced solid tumor such as melanoma, head and neck, liver or kidney cancer.

V usage is TRBV28 and J usage is TRBJ2-7; a possible D gene is TRBD1 (5 bases). The V gene lost 5 bases and the J gene lost 2 bases, with 22 bases spanning the gap. Per germline, CDR1 MDHEN and CDR2 SYDVKM. The CDR3 is 17 residues long. CDR3 residues: CASSPLSWQGGTYEQYF. In nucleotides, the CDR3 is TGTGCCAGCAGTCCCCTATCTTGGCAGGGCGGAACCTACGAGCAGTACTTC.

This clone was seen a single time. The chain links TRBV27 to TRBJ2-5; no clear D gene. From germline, CDR1 is MNHEY and CDR2 SMNVEV (reference sequence). Trimming stripped 6 bases from V and 2 bases from J, with 10 bases between. This CDR3 spans 13 amino acids. The CDR3 sequence: CASRESIQETQYF. In DNA form, the CDR3 reads TGTGCCAGCAGGGAGAGTATACAAGAGACCCAGTACTTC.

The DNA of the CDR3 is TGTGCCAGCAGCGTAGCGGGGGGGCCGACAGATACGCAGTATTTT. The encoded protein is CASSVAGGPTDTQYF. The genes are TRBV9 and TRBJ2-3, with 8 nucleotides matching TRBD2. This CDR3 has 15 amino acids. Germline lookup yields CDR1 SGDLS and CDR2 YYNGEE. V shed 0 bases, J shed 3 bases, and the junction held 3 bases outside the gene matches.

Here the CDR3 DNA reads TGCGCCAGCAGCCTCCGAGCAGTAACCTACGAGCAGTACTTC. It encodes CASSLRAVTYEQYF. The chain has TRBV4-1 and TRBJ2-7; D remains ambiguous. Trimming shortened V by 4 bases and J by 2 bases, and 12 bases separated the two germline ends. The CDR3 totals 14 residues. CDR1 and CDR2 from the germline V gene are MGHRA and YSYEKL.

The chain has TRBV5-1 and TRBJ2-5; 10 bases are a match to TRBD1. Germline V CDR1 and CDR2: SGHRS, YFSETQ. The CDR3 totals 14 residues. V shed 4 bases and J 5 bases; nucleotides not matched to a gene: 5. CDR3 region: CASSTGQGGETQYF. The CDR3 bases are TGCGCCAGCAGCACCGGACAGGGGGGTGAGACCCAGTACTTC.

This rearrangement joins TRBV28 to TRBJ1-1; no firm D call. CDR3 length: 11 amino acids. Germline-derived CDR1 and CDR2 are MDHEN and SYDVKM. V lost 9 bases and J 4 bases, leaving 9 bases between the germline ends. CDR3 amino acids: CASETGTEAFF. Written as DNA, the CDR3 is TGTGCCAGTGAAACTGGCACTGAAGCTTTCTTT.

This sequence joins TRBV27 and TRBJ2-7; D is uncertain. Looked up from germline, CDR1 is MNHEY and CDR2 is SMNVEV (reference sequence). This CDR3 region has 13 residues. V was trimmed by 3 bases and J by 3 bases, leaving 9 bases between them. The CDR3 nucleotides are TGTGCCAGCAGTTTTCCCAACCTCTACGAGCAGTACTTC. Its translation: CASSFPNLYEQYF.